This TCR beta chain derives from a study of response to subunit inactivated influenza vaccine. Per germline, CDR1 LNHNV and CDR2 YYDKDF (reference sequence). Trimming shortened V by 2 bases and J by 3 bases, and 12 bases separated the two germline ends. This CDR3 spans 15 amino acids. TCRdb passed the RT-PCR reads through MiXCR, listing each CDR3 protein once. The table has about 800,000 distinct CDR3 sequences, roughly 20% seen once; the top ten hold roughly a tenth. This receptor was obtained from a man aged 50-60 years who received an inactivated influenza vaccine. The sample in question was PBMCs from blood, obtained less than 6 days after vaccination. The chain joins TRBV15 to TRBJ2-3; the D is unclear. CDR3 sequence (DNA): TGTGCCACCAGCAGAAATGCAGGCCCTACAGATACGCAGTATTTT. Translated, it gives CATSRNAGPTDTQYF.